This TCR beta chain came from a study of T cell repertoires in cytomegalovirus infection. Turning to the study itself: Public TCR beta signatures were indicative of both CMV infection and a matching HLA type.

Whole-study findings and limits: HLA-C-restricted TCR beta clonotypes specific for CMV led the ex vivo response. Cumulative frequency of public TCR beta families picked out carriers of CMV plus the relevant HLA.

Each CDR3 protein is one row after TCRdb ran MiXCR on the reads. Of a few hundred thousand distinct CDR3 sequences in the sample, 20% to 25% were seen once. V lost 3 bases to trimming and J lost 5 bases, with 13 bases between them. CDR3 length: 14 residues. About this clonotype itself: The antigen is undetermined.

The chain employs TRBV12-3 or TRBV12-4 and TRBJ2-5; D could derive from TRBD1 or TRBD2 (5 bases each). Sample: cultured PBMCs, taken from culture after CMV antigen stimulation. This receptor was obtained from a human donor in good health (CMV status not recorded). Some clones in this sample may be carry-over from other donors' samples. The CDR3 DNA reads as TGTGCCAGCAGTTTGGGACCGGCGGTGGAGACCCAGTACTTC. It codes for CASSLGPAVETQYF.